Listed below are T cell receptor beta chains from one sample, sequenced in a study of graft-versus-host responses after intestinal transplantation. The data were produced by immunoSEQ multiplex PCR, yet TCRdb's version contains in-frame clones alone and is incomplete. The data contain roughly 25,000 clones, 90% to 95% of them seen just once; the ten biggest clones take up about 0.8%. Specimen: PBMCs, collected around 30 days after intestinal transplant. The receptors shown here come from a human patient who received an intestinal transplant, so some T cells may come from the graft donor. CDR3s include the opening cysteine and the closing phenylalanine or tryptophan. The D gene is left open where the match is weak. Not every row has a clone size; where given, it reads once, few, many or a size class.

.	TRBJ2-7	.	TRBV4-2	CASSQGLFSYEQYF	TGTGCCAGCAGCCAAGGACTCTTCTCCTACGAGCAGTACTTC
.	TRBJ1-5	.	TRBV5-1	CASSTPRYSNQPQHF	TGCGCCAGCAGCACCCCAAGGTATAGCAATCAGCCCCAGCATTTT
.	TRBJ1-6	TRBD1	TRBV5-1	CASSPTGGAGSYNSPLHF	TGCGCCAGCAGCCCTACAGGGGGCGCGGGCTCCTATAATTCACCCCTCCACTTT
.	TRBJ2-7	TRBD1	TRBV30	CAWRGQGPYEQYF	TGTGCCTGGAGAGGACAGGGGCCCTACGAGCAGTACTTC
.	TRBJ2-3	TRBD2	TRBV18	CASSLTKPTSGGARDTQYF	TGTGCCAGCTCACTTACAAAACCGACTAGCGGGGGGGCCCGGGATACGCAGTATTTT
.	TRBJ2-3	TRBD1	TRBV6-1	CASSLVGTGTDTQYF	TGTGCCAGCAGCTTAGTTGGGACAGGCACAGATACGCAGTATTTT
.	TRBJ2-7	.	TRBV7-2	CASSLAETYEQYF	TGTGCCAGCAGCTTAGCGGAAACCTACGAGCAGTACTTC
.	TRBJ2-7	.	TRBV19	CASSMRGYEQYF	TGTGCCAGCTCCATGAGGGGGTACGAGCAGTACTTC
.	TRBJ2-1	.	TRBV2	CASTLVGELQQVFNEQFF	TGTGCCAGCACCCTTGTGGGGGAGCTCCAGCAGGTATTCAATGAGCAGTTCTTC
.	TRBJ2-2	.	TRBV7-9	CASSLFGSTGELFF	TGTGCCAGCAGCTTATTTGGCTCCACCGGGGAGCTGTTTTTT
.	TRBJ1-1	.	TRBV30	CAWSGPGNTEAFF	TGTGCCTGGAGTGGACCCGGGAACACTGAAGCTTTCTTT
.	TRBJ2-2	.	TRBV5-1	CASSRLVSNTGELFF	TGCGCCAGCAGTCGACTAGTGTCGAACACCGGGGAGCTGTTTTTT
.	TRBJ2-7	TRBD2	TRBV30	CAWSRSGIEQYF	TGTGCCTGGAGTCGTAGCGGGATCGAGCAGTACTTC
.	TRBJ1-5	TRBD1	TRBV7-2	CASSLAGQTNQPQHF	TGTGCCAGCAGCCTTGCGGGACAGACCAATCAGCCCCAGCATTTT
once	TRBJ2-7	TRBD1	TRBV25-1	CASSFGTGAYEQYF	TGTGCCAGCAGTTTCGGGACAGGGGCCTACGAGCAGTACTTC
.	TRBJ2-1	TRBD1	TRBV28	CASSRTGKVDEQFF	TGTGCCAGCAGTAGGACAGGGAAGGTCGATGAGCAGTTCTTC
.	TRBJ2-4	.	TRBV4-1	CASSQDYGNIQYF	TGCGCCAGCAGCCAAGATTACGGGAACATTCAGTACTTC
.	TRBJ2-5	.	TRBV27	CASGTWEETQYF	TGTGCCAGCGGGACTTGGGAAGAGACCCAGTACTTC
.	TRBJ2-6	.	TRBV5-1	CASSLGTSLSGANVLTF	TGCGCCAGCAGCTTGGGGACTTCTCTCTCTGGGGCCAACGTCCTGACTTTC
.	TRBJ1-1	.	TRBV29-1	CSPDSWTEAFF	TGCAGCCCGGACAGCTGGACTGAAGCTTTCTTT
.	TRBJ1-5	.	TRBV7-9	CASSLLNQPQHF	TGTGCCAGCAGCTTACTCAATCAGCCCCAGCATTTT
.	TRBJ1-6	.	TRBV27	CASSLQYNSPLHF	TGTGCCAGCAGTCTCCAGTATAATTCACCCCTCCACTTT
.	TRBJ2-3	.	TRBV5-1	CASSLAAGIDTQYF	TGCGCCAGCAGCTTGGCCGCAGGGATTGATACGCAGTATTTT
few	TRBJ2-1	.	TRBV11-2	CASTGPPNEQFF	TGTGCCAGCACAGGGCCACCCAATGAGCAGTTCTTC